This TCR beta chain came from a study of read filtering for tumor transcriptome and immune sequencing. Sampling of bone marrow took place during active disease in every patient. This clonotype was seen only a few times. Molecular barcoded adaptors covering alpha/delta and beta/gamma chains were used on about 0.4 ug RNA. A single record per CDR3 protein comes from TCRdb applying MiXCR to the reads. The sample lists around 60,000 distinct CDR3 sequences, about a fifth occurring once. This receptor was identified in a donor over 35 with multiple myeloma. Sequenced material: a population of CD138-negative cells sorted from bone marrow.

CDR3 DNA sequence: TGCAGTGCTACCAGAGAAGATACGCAGTATTTT. The encoded protein is CSATREDTQYF. The chain couples TRBV20-1 to TRBJ2-3; D is ambiguous. This CDR3 comprises 11 residues. Germline V CDR1 and CDR2: DFQATT, SNEGSKA (reference sequence). The ends were cut back, 4 bases at V and 5 bases at J, with 7 bases in the middle.